The 18 T cell receptor beta chains reported below all come from one sample, sequenced in a study of blood T cell repertoires in COVID-19. TCRdb's table, derived via immunoSEQ multiplex PCR, lists solely in-frame clones and lacks some. Seen here are roughly 73,000 clones, about 88% observed once, and the top ten hold almost 4%. Input material: peripheral blood. The origin of the receptors is a man in his 70s with active COVID-19.

This chain links TRBV7-2 with TRBJ2-7; 8 positions agree with TRBD2. V trimming: 0 bases; J trimming: 6 bases; junction bases outside the gene matches: 4. The CDR3 extends over 14 amino acids. From germline, CDR1 is SGHTA and CDR2 FQGNSA. The CDR3 loop is CASSLAGLVGEQYF. The CDR3 nucleotides are TGTGCCAGCAGCTTAGCGGGACTAGTGGGCGAGCAGTACTTC.

The rearrangement joins TRBV15 to TRBJ2-3; D possibly corresponds to TRBD1 (6 bases). This CDR3 spans 17 amino acids. Per the germline V gene, CDR1 is LNHNV and CDR2 is YYDKDF (reference sequence). Trimming took off 1 base at V and 2 bases at J, with 16 bases between the two ends. This CDR3 is CATSRGNPGTSTDTQYF. For the CDR3, the DNA is TGTGCCACCAGCAGAGGGAACCCAGGGACATCCACAGATACGCAGTATTTT.

In this sample, this clone turned up a few times. The chain recombines TRBV28 with TRBJ2-2, with TRBD2 as a possible D gene (7 bases). Looked up from germline, CDR1 is MDHEN and CDR2 is SYDVKM. Trimming left V 2 bases short and J 1 base short, with 17 bases between. This CDR3 has 18 amino acids. DNA of the CDR3: TGTGCCAGCAGTTTAGGGCGGGGGCGCGAAGGGAACACCGGGGAGCTGTTTTTT. Protein product: CASSLGRGREGNTGELFF.

CDR3 region: CASSLGFLRGAQYF. The CDR3 DNA reads TGTGCCAGCAGCTTGGGTTTCCTCCGGGGGGCCCAGTACTTC. The V call is TRBV11-2, the J call TRBJ2-5; TRBD2 matches 7 bases. This CDR3 has 14 residues. V dropped 3 bases and J dropped 9; count of bases not matched to a gene: 10. Germline CDR1 SGHAT, CDR2 FQNNGV.

This chain joins TRBV5-8 and TRBJ2-1, with 9 bases that match TRBD2. The length of the CDR3 is 18 residues. Germline trimming cut 4 bases from V and 1 base from J; bases unmatched to any gene: 12. Germline CDR1 reads SGHTS; CDR2 reads YDEGEE. CDR3 sequence reads: CASSETGLARVSYNEQFF. In nucleotides, the CDR3 is TGTGCCAGCAGCGAAACGGGACTAGCCCGGGTATCCTACAATGAGCAGTTCTTC.

V and J are TRBV7-5 and TRBJ1-5; the table's D call, TRBD1, has no DNA check behind it. TRBV7-5 is recorded as a pseudogene. There are 16 residues in the CDR3. Here the CDR3 reads CVRSSSPVGRNQPQHF. The CDR3 DNA follows: TGTGTCAGAAGCTCCTCCCCCGTGGGGCGCAATCAGCCCCAGCATTTT.

V gene TRBV7-9 combines with J gene TRBJ2-7, with D possibly TRBD1 on 6 matching bases. Germline CDR1 and CDR2: SEHNR and FQNEAQ (reference sequence). Trimming pared 6 bases from V and 0 bases from J, leaving 21 bases between. This CDR3 contains 17 residues. CDR3 DNA: TGTGCCAGCAGAATGGCCCCGGCAGGGGCCAACTCCTACGAGCAGTACTTC. This translates into CASRMAPAGANSYEQYF. The entire variable domain, with the rest obtained from reference TRBV7-9 and TRBJ2-7, is as follows: DTGVSQNPRHKITKRGQNVTFRCDPISEHNRLYWYRQTLGQGPEFLTYFQNEAQLEKSRLLSDRFSAERPKGSFSTLEIQRTEQGDSAMYLCASRMAPAGANSYEQYFGPGTRLTVT.

The chain combines TRBV5-5 with TRBJ2-1; 9 nucleotides match TRBD1. The CDR3 has 15 amino acids. The V segment lost 4 bases and the J segment 5 bases; nucleotides outside the gene matches: 7. Germline values: CDR1 SGHKS, CDR2 YYEKEE (reference sequence). The DNA for the CDR3 is TGTGCCAGCAGCCCCGGGACAGGGAATCACAATGAGCAGTTCTTC. It is translated as CASSPGTGNHNEQFF. Full variable domain (rest looked up from reference TRBV5-5 and TRBJ2-1): DAGVTQSPTHLIKTRGQQVTLRCSPISGHKSVSWYQQVLGQGPQFIFQYYEKEERGRGNFPDRFSARQFPNYSSELNVNALLLGDSALYLCASSPGTGNHNEQFFGPGTRLTVL.

The J gene is TRBJ2-5, the V gene TRBV7-2; 7 positions agree with TRBD1. Trimming cost V 5 bases and J 1 base; bases outside gene matches: 1. Germline V gene sequence: CDR1 SGHTA, CDR2 FQGNSA. The CDR3 is 13 amino acids. This CDR3 reads CASSRDSQETQYF. The CDR3 DNA sequence: TGTGCCAGCAGCCGGGACAGCCAAGAGACCCAGTACTTC.

V gene TRBV7-9 combines with J gene TRBJ1-4, with D perhaps TRBD1 (5 bases). Germline V gene sequence: CDR1 SEHNR, CDR2 FQNEAQ (reference sequence). The CDR3 runs 14 residues. Trimming left V 5 bases short and J 3 bases short, with 10 bases between. The CDR3 region is CASSLREPNEKLFF. In DNA form, the CDR3 reads TGTGCCAGCAGCCTCAGGGAACCTAATGAAAAACTGTTTTTT.

The V gene is TRBV27, the J gene TRBJ2-7; 13 bases are shared with TRBD2. V trimming: 8 bases; J trimming: 2 bases; junction bases outside the gene matches: 9. The CDR3 is made up of 16 amino acids. Looked up from germline, CDR1 is MNHEY and CDR2 is SMNVEV (reference sequence). CDR3 in amino acids: CASPRTSGSRTYEQYF. The CDR3 DNA is TGTGCCAGCCCGAGGACTAGCGGGAGCCGAACCTACGAGCAGTACTTC.

The chain combines TRBV29-1 with TRBJ2-3; a weak D match, TRBD2 (5 bases). The CDR3 spans 15 residues. With 0 bases removed from V and 5 bases from J, the gap between germline ends came to 15 bases. CDR1 SQVTM and CDR2 ANQGSEA come from the germline V gene. The CDR3 spells CSVEEGVGVGDTQYF. The CDR3, as DNA: TGCAGCGTTGAAGAGGGCGTGGGAGTCGGAGATACGCAGTATTTT.

A single count supports this clone. The rearrangement links TRBV29-1 to TRBJ2-5, with 8 bases matching TRBD2. The CDR3 extends over 14 amino acids. Germline assignment: CDR1 SQVTM and CDR2 ANQGSEA. The junction had 9 bases not matched to a gene; V was cut back by 6 bases and J by 3 bases. The CDR3 region has the DNA TGCAGCGTACCGGAACTAGCGGCCAAAGAGACCCAGTACTTC. The encoded protein is CSVPELAAKETQYF.

This rearrangement joins TRBV28 to TRBJ1-1; D is unresolved. The germline gives CDR1 MDHEN, CDR2 SYDVKM. V was clipped by 2 bases and J by 1 base, with 11 bases between them. The CDR3 consists of 15 residues. The CDR3 DNA reads TGTGCCAGCAGTTTACTCATTGGCACGAACACTGAAGCTTTCTTT. Protein sequence: CASSLLIGTNTEAFF.

The chain couples TRBV7-2 to TRBJ2-3, with 13 bases identical to TRBD2. After removal of 2 bases from V and 4 bases from J, the junction contained 9 bases not matched to a gene. Per the germline V gene, CDR1 is SGHTA and CDR2 is FQGNSA. The CDR3 runs 18 residues. CDR3 region: CASSLIGTSGAGADTQYF. The CDR3, as DNA: TGTGCCAGCAGCTTAATCGGGACTAGCGGGGCGGGCGCAGATACGCAGTATTTT.

This sequence joins TRBV5-1 and TRBJ2-1, with D perhaps TRBD2 (9 bases). Germline CDR1 and CDR2: SGHRS and YFSETQ. This CDR3 spans 15 amino acids. The V end was cut by 4 bases, the J end by 9 bases, with 20 bases between. In nucleotides, the CDR3 is TGCGCCAGCAGCCAGGGGGCTAGCGGGATGGTTGAGCAGTTCTTC. Residues: CASSQGASGMVEQFF.

V usage is TRBV4-2 and J usage is TRBJ1-5; D possibly corresponds to TRBD1 (5 bases). The germline V and J ends were trimmed by 1 base and 2 bases, with 12 bases remaining between them. The germline V gene has CDR1 LGHNA and CDR2 YNFKEQ. The length of the CDR3 is 16 residues. The CDR3 region has the DNA TGTGCCAGCAGCCAAGTGGGGGGGAATCGCAATCAGCCCCAGCATTTT. Translating gives CASSQVGGNRNQPQHF.

V and J are TRBV6-2 or TRBV6-3 and TRBJ1-1, with D possibly matching TRBD1 (6 bases). Germline V gene sequence: CDR1 MNHEY, CDR2 SVGEGT. The V and J ends lost 4 bases and 1 base respectively, with 16 bases between them. This CDR3 is built from 16 residues. CDR3 loop: CASSFTRGGPNTEAFF. Written as DNA, the CDR3 is TGTGCCAGCAGTTTCACTCGTGGGGGCCCGAACACTGAAGCTTTCTTT.